Listed here are 24 T cell receptor beta chains from one sample, sequenced in a study of response to subunit inactivated influenza vaccine. MiXCR, applied by TCRdb to the RT-PCR reads, yields one record per CDR3 protein. This sample has about 650,000 distinct CDR3 sequences, with about 15% found just once. Sequencing used PBMCs from blood, obtained 14 to 15 days before vaccination. Every receptor here comes from a man in his forties or fifties who received an inactivated influenza vaccine.

This clonotype was detected many times. This rearrangement joins TRBV20-1 to TRBJ1-5, with D possibly being TRBD1 (5 bases). Germline CDR1 is DFQATT and CDR2 is SNEGSKA (reference sequence). The length of the CDR3 is 12 residues. V gave up 2 bases and J gave up 6 bases, with 8 bases separating them. The CDR3 reads CSARRGTQPQHF. The CDR3 DNA sequence: TGCAGTGCTAGAAGGGGTACTCAGCCCCAGCATTTT.

As concerns this clonotype: A clone one base away is much larger, so this may be a read error. This chain links TRBV4-1 with TRBJ2-7; tentatively, D is TRBD2 (5 bases). CDR3 size: 16 residues. Germline CDR1 and CDR2: MGHRA and YSYEKL. DNA for the CDR3: TGCGCCGGCAGCCAAGTCGGGCGGGCTCTCCCCTACGAGCAGTACTTC. It translates to CAGSQVGRALPYEQYF.

The chain employs TRBV19 and TRBJ2-1; 14 bases are shared with TRBD2. Germline lookup yields CDR1 LNHDA and CDR2 SQIVND (reference sequence). Trimming at V came to 9 bases and at J to 7 bases, leaving 8 bases not matched to a gene. CDR3 size: 15 residues. The CDR3 loop is CASMTSGRAGNEQFF. CDR3 DNA sequence: TGTGCCAGCATGACTAGCGGGAGGGCAGGGAATGAGCAGTTCTTC.

The rearrangement uses TRBV28 and TRBJ2-7, with 9 bases aligning to TRBD1. CDR3 length: 14 residues. Trimming cost V 6 bases and J 5 bases; bases outside gene matches: 8. Germline CDR1 and CDR2: MDHEN and SYDVKM. This CDR3 is CASSPGQGKDEQYF. The CDR3 nucleotides read TGTGCCAGCAGCCCTGGACAGGGGAAGGACGAGCAGTACTTC.

The rearrangement links TRBV20-1 to TRBJ2-7; no reliable D call. Germline loops: CDR1 DFQATT, CDR2 SNEGSKA (reference sequence). The CDR3 extends over 11 amino acids. V was clipped by 6 bases and J by 7 bases, with 13 bases between them. The CDR3 is CSAAPPSEQYF. CDR3 nucleotide sequence: TGCAGTGCGGCCCCCCCGTCGGAGCAGTACTTC.

The chain couples TRBV30 to TRBJ2-4; TRBD2 aligns across 7 bases. The V segment lost 1 base and the J segment 3 bases; nucleotides outside the gene matches: 9. CDR1 and CDR2 (germline): GTSNPN, SVGIG (reference sequence). The CDR3 covers 16 residues. The CDR3 DNA reads as TGTGCCTGGAGTGGAAGGGAGGGTTCGGGCAAAAACATTCAGTACTTC. Its translation: CAWSGREGSGKNIQYF.

The genes are TRBV27 and TRBJ2-7; D may correspond to TRBD1 or TRBD2 (5 bases each). V was clipped by 8 bases and J by 2 bases, with 16 bases between them. The germline V gene encodes CDR1 MNHEY and CDR2 SMNVEV (reference sequence). This CDR3 comprises 14 residues. CDR3 in DNA: TGTGCCAGCGGTAAGACCGGGGCTGCCTACGAGCAGTACTTC. It is translated as CASGKTGAAYEQYF.

This rearrangement joins TRBV15 to TRBJ1-1, with a weak D call TRBD1 (5 bases). The CDR3 extends over 16 amino acids. The germline CDR1 and CDR2 sequences are LNHNV and YYDKDF (reference sequence). Trimming took 5 bases from V and 1 from J, leaving 17 bases between them. For the CDR3, the DNA is TGTGCCACCAGCGGAGGGGCCAGACCGGGGAACACTGAAGCTTTCTTT. It specifies CATSGGARPGNTEAFF.

This clonotype was observed a few times. V is TRBV14 and J is TRBJ2-3; 8 nucleotides agree with TRBD2. V was pared by 0 bases and J by 7 bases, with 9 bases of the junction left unmatched. In germline, CDR1 is SGHDN, CDR2 FVKESK. The CDR3 runs 16 residues. CDR3 sequence (DNA): TGTGCCAGCAGCCAAGAGCCAGCGGGAGTGACAAATACGCAGTATTTT. Amino acids: CASSQEPAGVTNTQYF.

In this sample, this clonotype turned up a few times. The V gene is TRBV20-1, the J gene TRBJ1-5, with TRBD1 identical over 7 bases. V lost 0 bases to trimming and J lost 0 bases; unmatched junction nucleotides: 2. This CDR3 has 15 residues. Germline CDR1 DFQATT, CDR2 SNEGSKA (reference sequence). The CDR3 coding sequence is TGCAGTGCTAGAGAGACAGGGACTAGCAATCAGCCCCAGCATTTT. Protein product: CSARETGTSNQPQHF.

V is TRBV20-1 and J is TRBJ2-4, with D perhaps TRBD1 (6 bases). V shed 4 bases and J shed 3 bases, with 10 bases lying between them. Germline V lookup: CDR1 DFQATT, CDR2 SNEGSKA (reference sequence). The CDR3 is made up of 13 amino acids. This CDR3 reads CSAMGADKNIQYF. As DNA, the CDR3 is TGCAGTGCTATGGGGGCGGACAAAAACATTCAGTACTTC.

This clonotype has only a few counts. J is TRBJ2-1 and V is TRBV4-3, with 9 bases aligning to TRBD1. The CDR3 has 16 residues. The V and J ends lost 4 bases and 1 base, in that order; junction bases with no gene match: 5. Germline V lookup: CDR1 LGHNA, CDR2 YSLEER. The CDR3 sequence is CASSRGTGTSYNEQFF. In nucleotides, the CDR3 is TGCGCCAGCAGCCGAGGGACAGGGACTTCCTACAATGAGCAGTTCTTC.

The chain carries TRBV23-1 and TRBJ2-5, with D perhaps given as TRBD1 or TRBD2 (5 bases each). TRBV23-1 is an open reading frame, and its role is uncertain. Trimming took off 2 bases at V and 1 base at J, with 11 bases between the two ends. There are 15 residues in the CDR3. CDR3 coding DNA: TGCGCCAGCAGTCAACAGGGAGCGCCCCAAGAGACCCAGTACTTC. As protein: CASSQQGAPQETQYF.

This clonotype was counted a few times. In nucleotides, the CDR3 is TGTGCCAGCAGCCAAGATTTTACAGGGAGCAGCTCTGGGGCCAACGTCCTGACTTTC. The encoded protein is CASSQDFTGSSSGANVLTF. The V call is TRBV4-2, the J call TRBJ2-6, with D possibly matching TRBD1 (6 bases). Trimming cost V 0 bases and J 0 bases, with 15 bases left between them. Germline CDR1 and CDR2: LGHNA and YNFKEQ. The CDR3 contains 19 residues.

This clonotype was counted a few times. This sequence joins TRBV4-2 and TRBJ2-1; D not resolved. The CDR3 is 16 residues long. Germline V gives CDR1 LGHNA, CDR2 YNFKEQ. V lost 0 bases to trimming and J lost 1 base, with 10 bases between them. Here the CDR3 reads CASSQDSTASYNEQFF. CDR3 coding DNA: TGTGCCAGCAGCCAAGACTCAACCGCTTCCTACAATGAGCAGTTCTTC.

The table lists this clonotype with many counts. The chain carries TRBV20-1 and TRBJ2-1; weak D call: TRBD2 (6 bases). CDR1 DFQATT and CDR2 SNEGSKA come from the germline V gene (reference sequence). V dropped 3 bases and J dropped 4 bases, with 19 bases sitting between them. CDR3 size: 16 residues. The CDR3 protein is CSASSLDRGFYNEQFF. CDR3 nucleotides: TGCAGTGCTAGCTCGCTAGATCGGGGGTTTTACAATGAGCAGTTCTTC.

J is TRBJ2-5 and V is TRBV4-2; tentatively, D is TRBD2 (6 bases). The CDR3 totals 15 residues. Trimming removed 0 bases from V and 1 base from J, with 9 bases in between. Germline V gives CDR1 LGHNA, CDR2 YNFKEQ. CDR3 nucleotides: TGTGCCAGCAGCCAAGACTGGAGGGTCCAAGAGACCCAGTACTTC. Its protein product is CASSQDWRVQETQYF.

The V and J genes are TRBV7-2 and TRBJ2-7; the D gene is possibly TRBD2 (5 bases). Germline CDR1 and CDR2: SGHTA and FQGNSA. The CDR3 has 15 amino acids. The germline V and J ends were trimmed by 5 bases and 1 base, with 15 bases remaining between them. The DNA of the CDR3 is TGTGCCAGCAGCCAGAACCCGGGGAGATCCTACGAGCAGTACTTC. Protein sequence: CASSQNPGRSYEQYF.

This clonotype came up a few times. DNA of the CDR3: TGCAGTGCTAGCGGGGGGTCTCAAGAGACCCAGTACTTC. Translated: CSASGGSQETQYF. This chain connects TRBV20-1 to TRBJ2-5, with 7 bases aligning to TRBD2. The CDR3 sequence is 13 residues long. The V segment lost 3 bases and the J segment 2 bases; nucleotides outside the gene matches: 3. CDR1 is DFQATT, CDR2 SNEGSKA, per germline (reference sequence).

This clonotype was counted only a few times. DNA of the CDR3: TGTGCCAGCACCGACGGAGAAGCGAGGGAGCAGTTCTTC. Its protein is CASTDGEAREQFF. The chain uses TRBV12-3 or TRBV12-4 and TRBJ2-1; D unclear. Trimming stripped 7 bases from V and 10 bases from J, with 17 bases between. This CDR3 has 13 residues.

This clonotype was recorded many times. The V call is TRBV27, the J call TRBJ2-7; 7 nucleotides line up with TRBD1. The CDR3 has 16 residues. The J segment lost 4 bases and the V segment lost 4 bases, leaving 13 bases of the junction unmatched. Germline-derived CDR1 and CDR2 are MNHEY and SMNVEV (reference sequence). The CDR3 loop is CASSSPTGQSKYEQYF. The CDR3 DNA follows: TGTGCCAGCAGTTCACCAACGGGACAGTCGAAGTACGAGCAGTACTTC.

The table lists this clonotype with many counts. V usage is TRBV29-1 and J usage is TRBJ2-2; 10 bases map to TRBD1. The CDR3 totals 14 residues. Trimming took 7 bases from V and 7 from J; bases not matched to a gene: 9. Germline loops: CDR1 SQVTM, CDR2 ANQGSEA. CDR3 in DNA: TGCAGCGGATATGACAGGGGGCAAGGCGGGGAGCTGTTTTTT. As protein: CSGYDRGQGGELFF.

In this sample, this clonotype turned up a few times. This sequence joins TRBV7-8 and TRBJ2-3; 9 bases agree with TRBD2. Germline CDR1 and CDR2: SGHVS and FQNEAQ. This CDR3 is 15 amino acids long. V trimming: 5 bases; J trimming: 6 bases; junction bases outside the gene matches: 9. CDR3 residues: CASSPQASGGDTQYF. CDR3 in DNA: TGTGCCAGCAGCCCACAAGCAAGCGGGGGGGATACGCAGTATTTT.

The table lists this clonotype with many counts. V gene TRBV5-1 combines with J gene TRBJ2-1; D ambiguous. Per the germline V gene, CDR1 is SGHRS and CDR2 is YFSETQ. CDR3 length: 16 amino acids. V gave up 0 bases and J gave up 0 bases, with 10 bases separating them. The CDR3, as DNA: TGCGCCAGCAGCTTGGGGACCAGTAGCTCCTACAATGAGCAGTTCTTC. The encoded protein is CASSLGTSSSYNEQFF.